These 10 T cell receptor beta chains were sequenced from one sample in a study of patients and donors after allogeneic stem cell transplantation. TCRdb ran MiXCR on the RT-PCR reads and lists one entry per CDR3 protein. The sample has 900,000 to 1,000,000 distinct CDR3 sequences; roughly 18% are singletons. The specimen sequenced was blood, either unsorted or a sorted T cell fraction (not recorded which). The receptors stem from a human donor who was either an allogeneic HSCT recipient or a stem cell or donor lymphocyte infusion donor (not recorded which). It is not recorded whose cells these are; they may come from a transplant donor.

The chain carries TRBV6-1 and TRBJ2-5; D not certain. Germline loops: CDR1 MNHNS, CDR2 SASEGT. The CDR3 has 14 residues. Trimming removed 5 bases from V and 3 bases from J, with 13 bases in between. The CDR3 DNA is TGTGCCAGCAGTCCCCCCCCGGGCAAAGAGACCCAGTACTTC. Its translation is CASSPPPGKETQYF.

This clonotype was picked up a small number of times. The chain recombines TRBV12-3 or TRBV12-4 with TRBJ1-1; no clear D. The CDR3 is 15 residues long. V lost 5 bases, J lost 1 base, and 14 bases lay in between. Here the CDR3 DNA reads TGTGCCAGCAGTGAGGGTGGGGTAAAGAACACTGAAGCTTTCTTT. Protein: CASSEGGVKNTEAFF.

This clonotype came up a few times. This rearrangement joins TRBV2 to TRBJ1-6; TRBD1 might be the D (5 bases). The CDR3 extends over 15 amino acids. Trimming pared 2 bases from V and 7 bases from J, leaving 12 bases between. Germline lookup yields CDR1 SNHLY and CDR2 FYNNEI. The CDR3 is CASSERLGENSPLHF. For the CDR3, the DNA is TGTGCCAGCAGTGAAAGGTTGGGGGAAAATTCACCCCTCCACTTT.

V and J are TRBV10-3 and TRBJ2-5, with D possibly being TRBD2 (5 bases). Trimming pared 0 bases from V and 1 base from J, leaving 15 bases between. Germline CDR1 reads ENHRY; CDR2 reads SYGVKD. CDR3 length: 17 amino acids. The CDR3 nucleotides read TGTGCCATCAGTGAGTCCCAGGCCCCGAGGGCCCAAGAGACCCAGTACTTC. This codes for CAISESQAPRAQETQYF.

This clonotype was counted between two and nine times. CDR3 in DNA: TGTGCCAGCAGTTTCTACGAGTCCTCCTACGAGCAGTACTTC. As protein: CASSFYESSYEQYF. The genes are TRBV28 and TRBJ2-7; D is unclear. V was cut by 3 bases and J by 0 bases, with 9 bases left in between. This CDR3 comprises 14 residues. CDR1 is MDHEN, CDR2 SYDVKM, per germline.

This clonotype has more than one count but fewer than ten. The V and J genes are TRBV20-1 and TRBJ1-1; the D gene is possibly TRBD1 (5 bases). The germline CDR1 and CDR2 sequences are DFQATT and SNEGSKA (reference sequence). This CDR3 contains 14 residues. The ends were cut back, 6 bases at V and 4 bases at J, with 18 bases in the middle. The CDR3 bases are TGCAGTGCCGCCCGTACAGGACACCGCACTGAAGCTTTCTTT. This encodes CSAARTGHRTEAFF.

The chain combines TRBV6-2 or TRBV6-3 with TRBJ1-6; 8 bases match TRBD1. The V gene's germline CDR1 is MNHEY and CDR2 SVGEGT. With V trimmed by 0 bases and J by 10 bases, 20 bases remained unmatched. The CDR3 contains 20 residues. The CDR3 loop is CASSYSSLTRWDRTDSPLHF. CDR3 in DNA: TGTGCCAGCAGTTACTCGAGCTTAACCCGTTGGGACAGGACTGACTCACCCCTCCACTTT.

Concerning this clonotype: One end of the junction fails to match germline, which may point to a read error. The V call is TRBV10-3, the J call TRBJ2-7, with 8 nucleotides matching TRBD1. Germline values: CDR1 ENHRY, CDR2 SYGVKD. The CDR3 is 11 amino acids. Here the CDR3 DNA reads TGTGCCATCGGAAGCGGACAGGGACTTCACTTC. Its translation: CAIGSGQGLHF.

The rearrangement links TRBV20-1 to TRBJ2-1; TRBD2 matches at 10 bases. V shed 5 bases, J shed 0 bases, and the junction held 4 bases outside the gene matches. CDR1 is DFQATT and CDR2 is SNEGSKA in the germline V gene (reference sequence). The CDR3 length is 15 residues. CDR3 DNA sequence: TGCAGTGCTCCCCCTAGCGGGAGCTCCTACAATGAGCAGTTCTTC. Translated: CSAPPSGSSYNEQFF.

V is TRBV3-1 and J is TRBJ2-7; TRBD1 aligns across 7 bases. V lost 4 bases, J lost 7 bases, and 10 bases stayed unmatched. Germline V gene data show CDR1 as LGHDT and CDR2 as YNNKEL (reference sequence). The CDR3 is made up of 14 amino acids. The CDR3 loop reads CASSPHRQGLEQYF. As DNA, the CDR3 is TGTGCCAGCAGCCCTCACCGACAGGGTTTAGAGCAGTACTTC.